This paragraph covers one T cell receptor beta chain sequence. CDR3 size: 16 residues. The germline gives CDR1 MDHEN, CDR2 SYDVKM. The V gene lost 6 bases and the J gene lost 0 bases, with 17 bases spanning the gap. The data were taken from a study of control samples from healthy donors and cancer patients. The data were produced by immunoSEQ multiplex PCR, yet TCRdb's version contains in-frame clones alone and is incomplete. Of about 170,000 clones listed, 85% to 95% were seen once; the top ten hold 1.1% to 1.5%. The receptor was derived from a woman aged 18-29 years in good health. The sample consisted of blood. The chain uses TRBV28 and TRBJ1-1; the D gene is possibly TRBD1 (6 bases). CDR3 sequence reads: CASSRVSGALNTEAFF. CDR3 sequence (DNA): TGTGCCAGCAGCCGGGTTTCGGGGGCCTTGAACACTGAAGCTTTCTTT.